Below, 18 T cell receptor beta chains from the same sample are listed, as sequenced in a study of blood T cell repertoires in COVID-19 (dated by TCRdb to about 2020). The library was generated by the immunoSEQ multiplex PCR assay. TCRdb holds this immuneACCESS table with in-frame rearrangements only. Some clones are missing; in checked studies, unresolved V genes explain under half, and the rest has no known cause. Here the sample has about 46,000 clones; around 83% occur a single time. Roughly 6% of the sample comes from the top ten. The sequencing input was peripheral blood. The receptors were sampled from a woman of 80 years or more with acute or convalescent COVID-19.

The V gene is TRBV27, the J gene TRBJ2-1, with TRBD2 matching 15 bases. This CDR3 spans 16 amino acids. The trim removed 5 bases at V and 10 bases at J, leaving 9 bases unmatched. CDR1 is MNHEY and CDR2 is SMNVEV in the germline V gene (reference sequence). The CDR3 loop reads CASSPSGLAGGLEQFF. DNA of the CDR3: TGTGCCAGCAGTCCGTCGGGACTAGCGGGGGGTTTAGAGCAGTTCTTC.

The rearrangement links TRBV5-4 to TRBJ2-5; TRBD1 matches 10 bases. CDR1 and CDR2 from the germline V gene are SGHNT and YYREEE (reference sequence). The CDR3 sequence is 17 residues long. The ends lost 0 bases at V and 5 bases at J; junction bases unmatched: 10. The CDR3 bases are TGTGCCAGCAGCTTGGAGCGACAGGGGGCTTCGGGGGAGACCCAGTACTTC. Residues: CASSLERQGASGETQYF.

The chain is built from TRBV30 and TRBJ1-4; tentatively, D is TRBD1 (5 bases). V dropped 3 bases and J dropped 4 bases, with 21 bases sitting between them. CDR3 length equals 17 residues. Germline loops: CDR1 GTSNPN, CDR2 SVGIG (reference sequence). CDR3 in DNA: TGTGCCTGGAGGACCGGGACTTTGACCTTTAGTAATGAAAAACTGTTTTTT. Amino acid sequence: CAWRTGTLTFSNEKLFF. The variable domain in full, completed from reference TRBV30 and TRBJ1-4, reads SQTIHQWPATLVQPVGSPLSLECTVEGTSNPNLYWYRQAAGRGLQLLFYSVGIGQISSEVPQNLSASRPQDRQFILSSKKLLLSDSGFYLCAWRTGTLTFSNEKLFFGSGTQLSVL.

The chain has TRBV7-9 and TRBJ2-5; 7 nucleotides match TRBD2. This CDR3 contains 14 residues. The V gene end was trimmed by 4 bases and the J gene end by 3 bases; junction bases not matched to a gene: 5. Germline V gene data show CDR1 as SEHNR and CDR2 as FQNEAQ (reference sequence). The CDR3 bases are TGTGCCAGCAGCTCCGGACTAGTTGAAGAGACCCAGTACTTC. Amino acids: CASSSGLVEETQYF.

The J gene is TRBJ2-1, the V gene TRBV2; 11 positions match TRBD2. CDR1 and CDR2 from the germline V gene are SNHLY and FYNNEI. V shed 5 bases and J 15 bases; nucleotides not matched to a gene: 9. The CDR3 is 13 residues long. CDR3 DNA sequence: TGTGCCAGCAGTAGTTTAGCGGGGGGGCGCCCGTTCTTC. It yields the protein CASSSLAGGRPFF.

The CDR3 DNA follows: TGTGCCAGCAGCCCCGGACTAGCGGGGGCCCGATACAATGAGCAGTTCTTC. Its protein is CASSPGLAGARYNEQFF. The chain uses TRBV11-2 and TRBJ2-1; TRBD2 agrees at 13 bases. CDR3 size: 17 residues. CDR1 is SGHAT and CDR2 is FQNNGV in the germline V gene. J was trimmed by 4 bases and V by 5 bases; bases with no gene match: 8.

This sequence joins TRBV19 and TRBJ1-6, with D perhaps matching TRBD1 (6 bases). The CDR3 is 18 amino acids. CDR1 is LNHDA, CDR2 SQIVND, per germline (reference sequence). Trimming took 5 bases from V and 10 from J, leaving 27 bases between them. CDR3 bases: TGTGCCAGTAGTTCTCATCGGGACCGCAGAGGGGGAGTATCACCCCTCCACTTT. Its translation is CASSSHRDRRGGVSPLHF.

J is TRBJ1-1 and V is TRBV6-5; D may be TRBD1 (5 bases). Trimming stripped 7 bases from V and 5 bases from J, with 14 bases between. CDR1 is MNHEY and CDR2 is SVGAGI in the germline V gene. CDR3 size: 13 residues. The CDR3 reads CASTNPRGTEAFF. The CDR3 DNA follows: TGTGCCAGCACCAACCCTCGGGGGACTGAAGCTTTCTTT.

This clone was detected only a few times. This chain connects TRBV15 to TRBJ1-1; 7 bases match TRBD1. V lost 4 bases and J lost 5; bases outside the gene matches: 7. This CDR3 is built from 14 residues. The V gene's germline CDR1 is LNHNV and CDR2 YYDKDF (reference sequence). The CDR3 DNA is TGTGCCACCAGCAAGCGTACAGGGGTGACTGAAGCTTTCTTT. Amino acids: CATSKRTGVTEAFF.

Only one count was recorded for this clone. This sequence joins TRBV2 and TRBJ2-1, with 7 positions matching TRBD1. V lost 6 bases to trimming and J lost 5 bases; unmatched junction nucleotides: 7. The CDR3 runs 14 residues. Germline assignment: CDR1 SNHLY and CDR2 FYNNEI. The CDR3 coding sequence is TGTGCCAGCAGAGACAGGGCCGCTAACAATGAGCAGTTCTTC. It yields the protein CASRDRAANNEQFF.

The V and J genes are TRBV3-1 (or the pseudogene TRBV3-2) and TRBJ1-6, with a weak D call TRBD1 (5 bases). V lost 6 bases, J lost 10 bases, and 13 bases lay in between. This CDR3 is 13 amino acids long. In germline, CDR1 is LGHDT, CDR2 YNNKEL (reference sequence). CDR3 amino acids: CASSRGIRSPLHF. The CDR3, as DNA: TGTGCCAGCAGTCGGGGGATTAGGTCACCCCTCCACTTT.

The CDR3 DNA is TGTGCCAGCAGCTGGCCACAGGAGATCTATGGCTACACCTTC. This sequence encodes CASSWPQEIYGYTF. The chain is built from TRBV7-2 and TRBJ1-2; perhaps TRBD1 as D (5 bases). The V and J ends lost 4 bases and 4 bases respectively, with 13 bases between them. There are 14 residues in the CDR3. CDR1 is SGHTA, CDR2 FQGNSA, per germline. Based on the CDR3 plus reference TRBV7-2 and TRBJ1-2, the full variable domain is GAGVSQSPSNKVTEKGKDVELRCDPISGHTALYWYRQSLGQGLEFLIYFQGNSAPDKSGLPSDRFSAERTGGSVSTLTIQRTQQEDSAVYLCASSWPQEIYGYTFGSGTRLTVV.

This sequence joins TRBV10-3 and TRBJ2-3; D is possibly TRBD2 (7 bases). Trimming pared 0 bases from V and 4 bases from J, leaving 11 bases between. The germline V gene encodes CDR1 ENHRY and CDR2 SYGVKD. CDR3 length: 15 amino acids. The chain's CDR3 is CAISESGGPSDTQYF. CDR3 coding DNA: TGTGCCATCAGTGAGTCCGGGGGGCCGTCAGATACGCAGTATTTT.

The CDR3 loop is CASSFTSGGYEQYF. The CDR3 nucleotides are TGCGCCAGCAGCTTCACTAGCGGGGGCTACGAGCAGTACTTC. The chain couples TRBV5-1 to TRBJ2-7, with 11 nucleotides matching TRBD2. The ends lost 2 bases at V and 3 bases at J; junction bases unmatched: 1. The CDR3 covers 14 residues. Per the germline V gene, CDR1 is SGHRS and CDR2 is YFSETQ.

This chain connects TRBV2 to TRBJ1-2, with a possible D match to TRBD1 (6 bases). The CDR3 runs 16 residues. Germline CDR1 and CDR2: SNHLY and FYNNEI. V lost 6 bases, J lost 0 bases, and 17 bases lay in between. CDR3 sequence reads: CASRGLSGDANYGYTF. The CDR3 coding sequence is TGTGCCAGCAGGGGGCTCTCAGGGGACGCTAACTATGGCTACACCTTC. The complete variable domain, with remaining parts taken from reference TRBV2 and TRBJ1-2, reads EPEVTQTPSHQVTQMGQEVILRCVPISNHLYFYWYRQILGQKVEFLVSFYNNEISEKSEIFDDQFSVERPDGSNFTLKIRSTKLEDSAMYFCASRGLSGDANYGYTFGSGTRLTVV.

The chain carries TRBV19 and TRBJ2-7; D unclear. CDR3 length: 12 amino acids. V was trimmed by 3 bases and J by 6 bases, leaving 9 bases between them. CDR1 and CDR2 from the germline V gene are LNHDA and SQIVND (reference sequence). CDR3 in DNA: TGTGCCAGTAGTATGTTACTTGGCGAGCAGTACTTC. This encodes CASSMLLGEQYF.

V is TRBV7-9 and J is TRBJ2-7; D not certain. Germline CDR1 reads SEHNR; CDR2 reads FQNEAQ (reference sequence). The CDR3 has 15 residues. Trimming stripped 6 bases from V and 1 base from J, with 16 bases between. DNA for the CDR3: TGTGCCAGCAGTGATCCCGTTAGAGGATCCTACGAGCAGTACTTC. Protein: CASSDPVRGSYEQYF.

This clone is deemed medium-sized. The J gene is TRBJ2-7, the V gene TRBV29-1; TRBD1 matches at 9 bases. The CDR3 is made up of 16 amino acids. With 4 bases clipped from V and 4 bases from J, the junction kept 14 bases outside the gene matches. Germline CDR1 is SQVTM and CDR2 is ANQGSEA. The CDR3 sequence: CSVGGQGTLSLYEQYF. CDR3 sequence (DNA): TGCAGCGTTGGGGGACAGGGTACCCTCTCCTTATACGAGCAGTACTTC.